This T cell receptor (beta chain) was documented in a study of T cell responses to AZD1222 COVID-19 vaccine (dated by TCRdb to about 2021). With respect to the entire study: AZD1222 recipients whose second dose came at about 4 weeks and those whose second dose came at about 12 weeks were combined into one group, since spike-specific TCR depth and breadth did not differ between the two schedules. TCR sequencing was performed for fewer than 250 trial participants, of whom about 200 were given two doses of AZD1222 and approximately 25 were given two doses of MenACWY control vaccine. Enrollment into the trials was organized by age into subgroups of 18-55, 56-69 and 70-plus years, and those subgroups contained roughly 150, 30 and 60 TCR-sequenced participants, respectively. What the study reported, not specific to this receptor: Because no samples from the day 14 peak response were available, repertoires could be characterized only after the peak T cell response. A significant rise in spike-specific TCR breadth and depth was observed after two AZD1222 doses relative to day 0 and relative to MenACWY recipients. Conclusions about previously exposed vaccinees are limited because only six or seven AZD1222 recipients were SARS-CoV-2 seropositive at baseline. Vaccine-associated CD4 TCRs spanned the whole spike protein, with dominant responses in regions 160-218 and 743-854. Participants were mostly white British, with more females than males. The authors suggested clonal diversity may have been underestimated. Nearly half of unique spike-specific TCRs reportedly recognized epitopes outside regions mutated in the B.1.351 and B.1.1.7 variants. The 56-69-year group was small, and its depth increase did not reach significance, likely because of low power.

With regard to this clone: Its antigen specificity is not known. There are no base qualities to consult, and no much larger clone falls within one base.

The CDR3 regions of human TCRbeta chains were analyzed by immunosequencing. As for the authors' bioinformatics: TCRs in the repertoires were matched against a reference library of SARS-CoV-2-specific TCRs that had been generated with the MIRA antigen-specificity platform. Breadth was defined as the fraction of unique TCRs that were SARS-CoV-2-associated, and depth was defined as the fraction of total T cells that were SARS-CoV-2-associated. Using the MIRA data, each spike-specific TCR was assigned both to the spike region to which the TCR was reactive and to a CD4 or CD8 class. Log10-transformed breadth and depth values were compared by one-way ANOVA with Sidak's multiple comparisons tests. TCRdb mirrors the immuneACCESS table, restricted to in-frame sequences. Some clones are absent from its copies; in checked studies, under half trace to an unresolved V gene, and the reason for the others is unknown. The V and J calls and clone size come from that table; D and trimming were worked out from the DNA. The sample includes some 150,000 clones, with 90% observed a single time. Approximately 17% of the sample rests with the top ten.

This specimen's time point label, interpreted: baseline before first vaccination. The vaccinee samples were drawn from two UK trials, COV001 and COV002, one of which was a single-blind randomized controlled phase 2/3 trial testing AZD1222 (ChAdOx1 nCoV-19) in healthy adults. For TCRbeta chain sequencing, PBMC samples from trial participants were taken at day 0 and at day 28 after the second dose. The source of this sequence is an adult in good health. The sequencing used peripheral blood, collected on day 0 of AZD1222 vaccination.

This receptor has the CDR3 CASSQPGVNTEAFF. The nucleotides read TGTGCCAGCAGTCAACCGGGGGTGAACACTGAAGCTTTCTTT. The chain links TRBV27 with TRBJ1-1, with a weak D call of TRBD1 (5 bases match). The CDR3, cysteine through phenylalanine, is 14 amino acids long. Left in the record is the CDR3 DNA by itself, 42 bases read in frame from the first base. CDR1 and CDR2 are drawn from the germline V gene (reference sequence): MNHEY, SMNVEV. The junction carries 10 bases between V and J, which are trimmed by 5 bases and 0 bases respectively.